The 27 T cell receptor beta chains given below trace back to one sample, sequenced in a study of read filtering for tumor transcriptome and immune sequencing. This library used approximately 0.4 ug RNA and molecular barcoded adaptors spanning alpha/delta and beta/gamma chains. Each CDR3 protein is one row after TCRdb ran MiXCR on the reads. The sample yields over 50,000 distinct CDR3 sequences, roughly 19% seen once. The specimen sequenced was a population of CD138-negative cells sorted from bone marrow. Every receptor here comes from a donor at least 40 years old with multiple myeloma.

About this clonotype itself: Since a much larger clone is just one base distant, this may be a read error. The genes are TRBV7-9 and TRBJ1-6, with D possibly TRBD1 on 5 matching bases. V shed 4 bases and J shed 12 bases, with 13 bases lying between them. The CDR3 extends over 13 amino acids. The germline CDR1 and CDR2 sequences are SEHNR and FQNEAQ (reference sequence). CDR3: CASSWGVSGPLHF. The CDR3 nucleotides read TGTGCCAGCAGCTGGGGGGTCAGTGGACCCCTCCACTTT.

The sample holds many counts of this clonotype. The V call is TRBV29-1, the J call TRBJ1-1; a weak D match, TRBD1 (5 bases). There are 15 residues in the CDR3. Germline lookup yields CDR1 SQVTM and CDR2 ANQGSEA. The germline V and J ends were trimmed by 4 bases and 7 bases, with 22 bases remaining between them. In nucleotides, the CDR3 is TGCAGCGTTGCAAATTTGGGACCCCCCTTTATTGAAGCTTTCTTT. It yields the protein CSVANLGPPFIEAFF.

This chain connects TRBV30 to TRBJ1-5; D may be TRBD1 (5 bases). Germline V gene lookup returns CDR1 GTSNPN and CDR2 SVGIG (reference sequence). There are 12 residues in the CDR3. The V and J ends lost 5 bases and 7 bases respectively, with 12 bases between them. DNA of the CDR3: TGTGCCTGGTCGCAGGGAGAACAGCCCCAGCATTTT. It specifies CAWSQGEQPQHF.

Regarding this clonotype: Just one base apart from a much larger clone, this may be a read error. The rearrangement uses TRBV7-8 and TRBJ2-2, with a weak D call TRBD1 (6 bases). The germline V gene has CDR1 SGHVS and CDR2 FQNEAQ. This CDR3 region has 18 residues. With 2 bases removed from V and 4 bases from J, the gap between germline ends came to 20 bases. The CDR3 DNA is TGTGCCAGCAGCTTAAAAGAACAGGGCCTCAGCGGCACCGGGGAGCTGTTTTTT. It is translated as CASSLKEQGLSGTGELFF.

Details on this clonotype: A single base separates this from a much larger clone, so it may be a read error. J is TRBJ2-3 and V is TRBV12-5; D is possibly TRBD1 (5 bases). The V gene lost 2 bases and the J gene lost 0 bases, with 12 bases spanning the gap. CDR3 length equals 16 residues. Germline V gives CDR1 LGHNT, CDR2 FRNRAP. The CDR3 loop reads CASGLFRQSSTDTQYF. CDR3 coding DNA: TGTGCTAGTGGTTTGTTCAGACAGTCTAGCACAGATACGCAGTATTTT.

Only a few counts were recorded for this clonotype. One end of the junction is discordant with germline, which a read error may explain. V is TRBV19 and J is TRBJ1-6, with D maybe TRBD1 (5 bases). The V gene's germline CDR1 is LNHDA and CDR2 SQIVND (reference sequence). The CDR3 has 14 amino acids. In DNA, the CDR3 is TGTGCCTGTAGCAACTGGGACGGTAATTCACCCCTCCACTTT. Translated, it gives CACSNWDGNSPLHF.

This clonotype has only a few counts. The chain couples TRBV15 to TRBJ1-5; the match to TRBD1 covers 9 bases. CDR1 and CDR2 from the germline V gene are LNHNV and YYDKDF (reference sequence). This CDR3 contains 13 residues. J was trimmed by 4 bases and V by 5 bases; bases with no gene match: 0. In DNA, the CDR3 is TGTGCCACCAGCGGACAGGGGAATCAGCCCCAGCATTTT. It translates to CATSGQGNQPQHF.

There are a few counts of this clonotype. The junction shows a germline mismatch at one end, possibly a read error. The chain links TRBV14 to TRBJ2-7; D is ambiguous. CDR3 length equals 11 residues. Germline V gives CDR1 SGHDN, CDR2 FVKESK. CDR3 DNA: TGTGCCAGCAGCCAGGGCGGCGAGCAGCACTTC. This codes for CASSQGGEQHF.

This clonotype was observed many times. The CDR3 DNA is TGTGCCAGCAGTGCCACCGGGACTACGCAGTATTTT. Amino acid sequence: CASSATGTTQYF. The V and J genes are TRBV2 and TRBJ2-3, with D possibly being TRBD1 or TRBD2 (5 bases each). Germline-derived CDR1 and CDR2 are SNHLY and FYNNEI. CDR3 size: 12 residues. Trimming shortened V by 4 bases and J by 8 bases, and 10 bases separated the two germline ends.

CDR3 loop: CASSSTGGLPPGELFF. The DNA for the CDR3 is TGTGCCAGCAGCTCAACTGGCGGACTCCCACCCGGGGAGCTGTTTTTT. V usage is TRBV7-9 and J usage is TRBJ2-2, with D possibly TRBD2 on 5 matching bases. Per the germline V gene, CDR1 is SEHNR and CDR2 is FQNEAQ (reference sequence). Trimming removed 4 bases from V and 6 bases from J, with 18 bases in between. The CDR3 runs to 16 residues.

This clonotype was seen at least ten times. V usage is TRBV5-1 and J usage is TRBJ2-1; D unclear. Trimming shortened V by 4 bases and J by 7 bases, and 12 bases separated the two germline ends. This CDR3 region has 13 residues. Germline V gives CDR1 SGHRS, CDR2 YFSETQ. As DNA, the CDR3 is TGCGCCAGCAGCGCCGACTGGCGGAATGAGCAGTTCTTC. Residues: CASSADWRNEQFF.

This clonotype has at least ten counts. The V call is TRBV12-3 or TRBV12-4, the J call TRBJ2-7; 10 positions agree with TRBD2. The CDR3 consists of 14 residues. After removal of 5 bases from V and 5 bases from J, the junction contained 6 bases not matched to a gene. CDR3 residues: CASSKSGGEHEQYF. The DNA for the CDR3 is TGTGCCAGCAGTAAAAGCGGGGGGGAGCACGAGCAGTACTTC.

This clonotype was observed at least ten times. The CDR3 loop is CSARGLALSSYEQYF. CDR3 nucleotide sequence: TGCAGTGCTAGGGGACTAGCGCTGAGCTCCTACGAGCAGTACTTC. The chain recombines TRBV20-1 with TRBJ2-7; 10 bases are shared with TRBD2. The junction had 5 bases not matched to a gene; V was cut back by 3 bases and J by 0 bases. This CDR3 region has 15 residues. Looked up from germline, CDR1 is DFQATT and CDR2 is SNEGSKA (reference sequence).

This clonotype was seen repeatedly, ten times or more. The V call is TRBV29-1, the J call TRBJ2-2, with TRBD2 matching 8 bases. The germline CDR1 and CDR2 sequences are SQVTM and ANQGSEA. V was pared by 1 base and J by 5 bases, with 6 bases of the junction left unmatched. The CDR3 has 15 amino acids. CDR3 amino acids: CSVEAGGSLTGELFF. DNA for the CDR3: TGCAGCGTTGAAGCGGGAGGGTCTCTGACCGGGGAGCTGTTTTTT.

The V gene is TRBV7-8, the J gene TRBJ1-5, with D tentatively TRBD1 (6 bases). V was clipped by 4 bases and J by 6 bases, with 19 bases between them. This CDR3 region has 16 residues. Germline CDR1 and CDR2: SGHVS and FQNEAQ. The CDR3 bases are TGTGCCAGCAGCTATTCAAATGGGGGGCGGGCTCAGCCCCAGCATTTT. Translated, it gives CASSYSNGGRAQPQHF.

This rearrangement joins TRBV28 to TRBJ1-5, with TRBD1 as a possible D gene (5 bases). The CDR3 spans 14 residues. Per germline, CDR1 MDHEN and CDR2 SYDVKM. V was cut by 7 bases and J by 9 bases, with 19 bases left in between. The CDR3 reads CASMPGRRGWPQHF. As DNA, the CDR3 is TGTGCCAGCATGCCGGGACGCCGGGGTTGGCCCCAGCATTTT.

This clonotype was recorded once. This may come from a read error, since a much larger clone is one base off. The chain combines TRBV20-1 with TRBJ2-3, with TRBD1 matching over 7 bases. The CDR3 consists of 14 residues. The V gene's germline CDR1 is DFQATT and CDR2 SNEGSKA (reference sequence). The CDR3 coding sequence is TGCAGTGCCATGACAGGGAGCGGCACAGGTACGCAGTATTTT. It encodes CSAMTGSGTGTQYF.

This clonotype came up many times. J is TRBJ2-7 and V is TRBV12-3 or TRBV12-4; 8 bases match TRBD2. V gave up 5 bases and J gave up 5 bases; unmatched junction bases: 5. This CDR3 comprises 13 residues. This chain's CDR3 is CASSPAGAHEQYF. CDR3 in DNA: TGTGCCAGCAGTCCAGCGGGGGCGCACGAGCAGTACTTC.

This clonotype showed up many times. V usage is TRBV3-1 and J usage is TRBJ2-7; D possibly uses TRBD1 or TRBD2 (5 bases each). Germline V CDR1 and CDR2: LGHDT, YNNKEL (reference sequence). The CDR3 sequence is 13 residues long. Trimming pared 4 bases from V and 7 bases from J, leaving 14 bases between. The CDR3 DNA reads TGTGCCAGCAGCCCCCGGGACCTCAGGGAGCAGTACTTC. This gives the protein CASSPRDLREQYF.

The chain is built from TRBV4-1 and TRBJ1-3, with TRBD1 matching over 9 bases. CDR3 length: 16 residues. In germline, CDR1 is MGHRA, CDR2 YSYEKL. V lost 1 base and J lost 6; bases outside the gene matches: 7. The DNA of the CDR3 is TGCGCCAGCAGCCAAGTGGGGACAGGGCGTGCAAACACCATATATTTT. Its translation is CASSQVGTGRANTIYF.

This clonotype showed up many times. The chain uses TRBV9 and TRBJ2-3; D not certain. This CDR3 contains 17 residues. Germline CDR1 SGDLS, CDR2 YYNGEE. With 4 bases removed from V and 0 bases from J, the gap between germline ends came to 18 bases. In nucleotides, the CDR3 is TGTGCCAGCAGCCCTTGGCCGGGCAAAACTAGCACAGATACGCAGTATTTT. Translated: CASSPWPGKTSTDTQYF.

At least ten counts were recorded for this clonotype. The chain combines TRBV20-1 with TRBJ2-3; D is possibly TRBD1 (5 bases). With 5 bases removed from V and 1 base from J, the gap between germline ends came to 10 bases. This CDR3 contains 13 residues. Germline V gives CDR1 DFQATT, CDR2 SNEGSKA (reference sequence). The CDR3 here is CSAADSRTDTQYF. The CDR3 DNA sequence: TGCAGTGCTGCAGACAGCCGCACAGATACGCAGTATTTT.

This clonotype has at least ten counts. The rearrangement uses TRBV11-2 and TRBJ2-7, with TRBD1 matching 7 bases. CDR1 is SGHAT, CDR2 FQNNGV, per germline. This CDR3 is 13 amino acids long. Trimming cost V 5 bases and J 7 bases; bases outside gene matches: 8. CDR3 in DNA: TGTGCCAGCAGCATGCACAGGGGACGGGAGCAGTACTTC. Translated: CASSMHRGREQYF. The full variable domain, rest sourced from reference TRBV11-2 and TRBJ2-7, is EAGVAQSPRYKIIEKRQSVAFWCNPISGHATLYWYQQILGQGPKLLIQFQNNGVVDDSQLPKDRFSAERLKGVDSTLKIQPAKLEDSAVYLCASSMHRGREQYFGPGTRLTVT.

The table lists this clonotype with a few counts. CDR3 amino acids: CASSEEDRNTIYF. CDR3 coding DNA: TGTGCCAGCAGTGAAGAAGACAGAAACACCATATATTTT. The chain joins TRBV6-2 or TRBV6-3 to TRBJ1-3; no reliable D call. CDR3 length: 13 residues. The germline CDR1 and CDR2 sequences are MNHEY and SVGEGT. The V and J ends lost 5 bases and 5 bases respectively, with 10 bases between them.

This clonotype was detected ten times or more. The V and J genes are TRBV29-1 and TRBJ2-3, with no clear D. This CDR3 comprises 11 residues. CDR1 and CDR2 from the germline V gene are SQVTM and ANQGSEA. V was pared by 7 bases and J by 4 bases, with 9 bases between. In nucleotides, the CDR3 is TGCAGCGGGATAGATTCAGATACGCAGTATTTT. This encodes CSGIDSDTQYF.

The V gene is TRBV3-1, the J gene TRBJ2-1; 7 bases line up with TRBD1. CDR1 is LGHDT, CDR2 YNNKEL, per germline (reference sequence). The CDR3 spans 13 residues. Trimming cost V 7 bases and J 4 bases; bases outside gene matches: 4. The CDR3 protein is CASTPGQYNEQFF. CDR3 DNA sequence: TGTGCCAGCACCCCGGGACAGTACAATGAGCAGTTCTTC.

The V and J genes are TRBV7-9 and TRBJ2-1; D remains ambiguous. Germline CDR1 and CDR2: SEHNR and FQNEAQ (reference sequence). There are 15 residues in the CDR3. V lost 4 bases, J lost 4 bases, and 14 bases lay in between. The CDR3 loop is CASSSLIGLYNEQFF. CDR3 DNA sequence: TGTGCCAGCAGCTCCCTCATCGGGCTTTACAATGAGCAGTTCTTC.